This TCR beta chain is drawn from a study of T cell responses to AZD1222 COVID-19 vaccine. In the case of this clone: Its antigen is not identified.

Sequencing was performed with immunoSEQ multiplex PCR; in TCRdb, only in-frame clones are kept and a portion is missing. The sample holds 84,000 or so clones, nearly 90% seen once. From germline, CDR1 is MNHEY and CDR2 SVGEGT. The ends were cut back, 0 bases at V and 8 bases at J, with 5 bases in the middle. The CDR3 consists of 12 residues. General study points: Baseline antibody screening turned up just a handful of seropositive AZD1222 recipients. Once two AZD1222 doses were given, Spike-specific TCR breadth and depth went up. No repertoire was sampled before or during the peak T cell response, only after it.

The genes are TRBV6-2 or TRBV6-3 and TRBJ2-1, with a possible D match to TRBD2 (5 bases). This clonotype was sampled from an adult in good health. The sequencing here drew on peripheral blood, taken on day 0 of AZD1222 vaccination. The chain's CDR3 is CASSYSRDEQFF. Written as DNA, the CDR3 is TGTGCCAGCAGTTACTCGAGGGATGAGCAGTTCTTC.